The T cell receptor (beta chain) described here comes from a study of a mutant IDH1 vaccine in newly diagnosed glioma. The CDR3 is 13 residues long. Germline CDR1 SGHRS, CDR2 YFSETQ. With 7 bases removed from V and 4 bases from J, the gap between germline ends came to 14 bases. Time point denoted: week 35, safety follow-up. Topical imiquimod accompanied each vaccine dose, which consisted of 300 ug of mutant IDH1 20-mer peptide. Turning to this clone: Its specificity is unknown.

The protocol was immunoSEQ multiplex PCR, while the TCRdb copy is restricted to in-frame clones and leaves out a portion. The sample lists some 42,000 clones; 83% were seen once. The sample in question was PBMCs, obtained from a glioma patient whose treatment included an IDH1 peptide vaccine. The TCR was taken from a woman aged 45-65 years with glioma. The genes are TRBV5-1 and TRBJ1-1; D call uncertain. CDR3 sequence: CASSPGRSTEAFF. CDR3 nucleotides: TGCGCCAGCTCCCCTGGTAGATCCACTGAAGCTTTCTTT.